The present T cell receptor (beta chain) was sequenced within a study of response to subunit inactivated influenza vaccine. Findings and limits, study-wide: That few new T cells are recruited by each seasonal influenza vaccination was the authors' suggestion.

TCRdb independently ran MiXCR on the RT-PCR reads; one entry per CDR3 protein. The repertoire holds approximately 500,000 distinct CDR3 sequences, with approximately 24% as singletons. As regards this clonotype: The antigen remains unidentified.

Germline-derived CDR1 and CDR2 are SGDLS and YYNGEE. There are 15 residues in the CDR3. Trimming took off 4 bases at V and 5 bases at J, with 13 bases between the two ends. This sample was also put to use in a study of T cells expressing NK-cell markers. As reported in that work: Beta-chain TCR cDNA was generated via 5'RACE template switching with UMIs. Dominant NKG2C+ clonotypes made up roughly 1.0-7.5% of CD8+ T cells in roughly six donors.

This rearrangement joins TRBV9 to TRBJ1-6; D perhaps matches TRBD1 (5 bases). The TCR was taken from a man aged 45 to 65 who received an inactivated influenza vaccine. Here the sequenced sample was CD4+ T cells sorted from PBMCs, taken 11 to 12 days after vaccination. CDR3 coding DNA: TGTGCCAGCAGCTCCCGGGGACGGGATAATTCACCCCTCCACTTT. Protein: CASSSRGRDNSPLHF.